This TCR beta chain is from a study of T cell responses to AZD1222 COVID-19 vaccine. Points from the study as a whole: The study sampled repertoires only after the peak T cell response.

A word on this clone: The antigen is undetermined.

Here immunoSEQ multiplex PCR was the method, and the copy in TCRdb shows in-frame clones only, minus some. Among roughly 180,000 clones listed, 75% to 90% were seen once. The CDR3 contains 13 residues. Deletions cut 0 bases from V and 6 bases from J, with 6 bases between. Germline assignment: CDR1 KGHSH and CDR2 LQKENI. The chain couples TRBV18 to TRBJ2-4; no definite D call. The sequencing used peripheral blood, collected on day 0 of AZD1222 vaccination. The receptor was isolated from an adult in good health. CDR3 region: CASSPPIRNIQYF. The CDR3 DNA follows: TGTGCCAGCTCACCACCGATACGAAACATTCAGTACTTC.